Following are 2 T cell receptor beta chains from one sample sequenced in a study of prognosis after radiotherapy for stage I lung cancer. Amplification of the TCR beta CDR3 (from genomic DNA) was done by two-round multiplex PCR. Round one of PCR was performed, and it used primers specific to each TRBV and TRBJ gene. TCRdb called the multiplex PCR reads again in MiXCR, with one record for every CDR3 protein. The table has 25,000 to 30,000 distinct CDR3 sequences, around 29% seen once; the top ten hold around an eighth. Material: PBMCs, obtained before or after stereotactic body radiation therapy (not recorded which). The receptors originated from a donor over 45 with non-small cell lung cancer.

In its sample, this clonotype was seen many times. The chain couples TRBV11-3 to TRBJ2-1; 14 bases fit TRBD2. The CDR3 has 16 residues. Trimming at V came to 5 bases and at J to 3 bases, leaving 3 bases not matched to a gene. The germline CDR1 and CDR2 sequences are SGHNT and YENEEA. CDR3 residues: CASSIGTSGGYNEQFF. In DNA form, the CDR3 reads TGTGCCAGCAGCATAGGGACTAGCGGGGGCTACAATGAGCAGTTCTTC.

This chain joins TRBV5-4 and TRBJ1-2; TRBD1 agrees at 7 bases. CDR1 is SGHNT, CDR2 YYREEE, per germline (reference sequence). V was pared by 2 bases and J by 6 bases, with 4 bases of the junction left unmatched. The CDR3 has 13 amino acids. CDR3 DNA sequence: TGTGCCAGCAGCTTCCCAACAGGGGATGGCTACACCTTC. This encodes CASSFPTGDGYTF.